The rows below give T cell receptor beta chains drawn from one sample of a study of OX40 agonist ivuxolimab in advanced cancers. Measured with immunoSEQ multiplex PCR; TCRdb has only the in-frame clones, and not every one. This table has approximately 23,000 clones, 65% to 90% appearing once. Sequenced material: CD4+ or CD8+ T cells sorted from blood, taken in a trial of the OX40 agonist ivuxolimab. The source of these receptors is an adult with an advanced solid tumor such as melanoma, head and neck, liver or kidney cancer. The CDR3 runs from the conserved cysteine through the conserved F or W. The D gene is left open where the match is weak. The size entry is marked missing in some rows and otherwise reads once, few, many or a size class.

j_gene: TRBJ2-1; v_gene: TRBV9; d_gene: -; abundance: -; CDR3nt: TGTGCCAGCAGCGTAGAGAATGAGCAGTTCTTC; CDR3aa: CASSVENEQFF
j_gene: TRBJ2-1; v_gene: TRBV29-1; d_gene: TRBD2; abundance: -; CDR3nt: TGCAGCGCCCGCGGCGTTAGCGGGAACTACAATGAGCAGTTCTTC; CDR3aa: CSARGVSGNYNEQFF
j_gene: TRBJ1-1; v_gene: TRBV7-3; d_gene: -; abundance: -; CDR3nt: TGTGCCAGCACCCTTGGGGGGAGGTCGTGGTACACTGAAGCTTTCTTT; CDR3aa: CASTLGGRSWYTEAFF
j_gene: TRBJ1-3; v_gene: TRBV9; d_gene: -; abundance: -; CDR3nt: TGTGCCAGCAGCCCGTGGGGCTCTGGAAACACCATATATTTT; CDR3aa: CASSPWGSGNTIYF
j_gene: TRBJ2-3; v_gene: TRBV27; d_gene: TRBD2; abundance: -; CDR3nt: TGTGCCAGCAGTCCTTTTCCCGGACTAGCCTATACGCAGTATTTT; CDR3aa: CASSPFPGLAYTQYF
j_gene: TRBJ2-2; v_gene: TRBV18; d_gene: -; abundance: -; CDR3nt: TGTGCCAGCTCACCGAACACCGGGGAGCTGTTTTTT; CDR3aa: CASSPNTGELFF
j_gene: TRBJ2-2; v_gene: TRBV30; d_gene: -; abundance: few; CDR3nt: TGTGCCTGGAGTGTGGTCACCGGGGAGCTGTTTTTT; CDR3aa: CAWSVVTGELFF
j_gene: TRBJ2-7; v_gene: TRBV19; d_gene: -; abundance: few; CDR3nt: TGTGCCAGTAGTATCACAGGAGTATTTTACGAGCAGTACTTC; CDR3aa: CASSITGVFYEQYF
j_gene: TRBJ2-1; v_gene: TRBV11-2; d_gene: -; abundance: -; CDR3nt: TGTGCCAGCAGCTTAGAATCACGTTCCCCTGGGTTCTTC; CDR3aa: CASSLESRSPGFF
j_gene: TRBJ2-7; v_gene: TRBV7-8; d_gene: -; abundance: once; CDR3nt: TGTGCCAGCAGCTTAGCAGGGTCGCCCAACTACGAGCAGTACTTC; CDR3aa: CASSLAGSPNYEQYF
j_gene: TRBJ2-2; v_gene: TRBV5-5; d_gene: -; abundance: -; CDR3nt: TGTGCCAGCAGCTTACGTACTAGTGTCGGGGAGCTGTTTTTT; CDR3aa: CASSLRTSVGELFF